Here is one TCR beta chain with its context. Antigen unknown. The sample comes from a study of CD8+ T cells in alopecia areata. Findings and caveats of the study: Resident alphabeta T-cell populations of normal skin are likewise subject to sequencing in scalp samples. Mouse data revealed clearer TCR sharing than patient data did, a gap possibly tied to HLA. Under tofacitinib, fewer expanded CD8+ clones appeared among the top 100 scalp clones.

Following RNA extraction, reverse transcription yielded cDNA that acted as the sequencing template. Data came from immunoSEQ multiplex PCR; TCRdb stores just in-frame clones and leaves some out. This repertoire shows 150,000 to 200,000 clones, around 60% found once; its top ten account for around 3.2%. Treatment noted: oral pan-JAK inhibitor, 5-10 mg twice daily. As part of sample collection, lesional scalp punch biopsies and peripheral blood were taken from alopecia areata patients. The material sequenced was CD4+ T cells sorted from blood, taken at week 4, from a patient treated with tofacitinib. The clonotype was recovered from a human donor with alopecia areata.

The CDR3, as DNA: TGCAGTGCTAGAGATCGGTCACCCCTCCACTTT. It translates to CSARDRSPLHF. V and J are TRBV20-1 and TRBJ1-6, with D uncertain. The germline V gene encodes CDR1 DFQATT and CDR2 SNEGSKA (reference sequence). Trimming pared 0 bases from V and 10 bases from J, leaving 4 bases between. The CDR3 contains 11 residues.